This TCR beta chain comes out of a study of beta chain features in type 1 diabetes. Study-wide results and caveats: TCRB rearrangement may or may not be influenced by HLA type; here this remained unresolved. Within each of all four CD4+ subsets, Type 1 diabetes patients had TCRB CDR3s that were moderately but significantly shorter. In comparison with healthy donors, patients had naive, central memory and Treg TCRB repertoires that appeared more similar.

Purity above 95% was achieved in all sorted populations. The CDR3 covers 16 residues. The germline V gene has CDR1 KGHSH and CDR2 LQKENI. The junction had 11 bases not matched to a gene; V was cut back by 4 bases and J by 7 bases. This clone came up a few times. Antigen: not known. The investigators reverse transcribed all of the isolated RNA, so they sequenced expressed TCRB transcripts. Some clones are missing from TCRdb's copy, which holds only in-frame ones; the method was immunoSEQ multiplex PCR. The sample includes about 260,000 clones, approximately 25% of them seen just once. The rearrangement links TRBV18 to TRBJ2-1; 9 bases are shared with TRBD2. What was sequenced was naive CD4+ T cells from blood. The sequence was collected from a woman in her 30s with type 1 diabetes. CDR3 amino acids: CASSRRASGNVNEQFF. The CDR3 DNA is TGTGCCAGCTCACGGCGTGCTAGCGGGAATGTTAATGAGCAGTTCTTC.